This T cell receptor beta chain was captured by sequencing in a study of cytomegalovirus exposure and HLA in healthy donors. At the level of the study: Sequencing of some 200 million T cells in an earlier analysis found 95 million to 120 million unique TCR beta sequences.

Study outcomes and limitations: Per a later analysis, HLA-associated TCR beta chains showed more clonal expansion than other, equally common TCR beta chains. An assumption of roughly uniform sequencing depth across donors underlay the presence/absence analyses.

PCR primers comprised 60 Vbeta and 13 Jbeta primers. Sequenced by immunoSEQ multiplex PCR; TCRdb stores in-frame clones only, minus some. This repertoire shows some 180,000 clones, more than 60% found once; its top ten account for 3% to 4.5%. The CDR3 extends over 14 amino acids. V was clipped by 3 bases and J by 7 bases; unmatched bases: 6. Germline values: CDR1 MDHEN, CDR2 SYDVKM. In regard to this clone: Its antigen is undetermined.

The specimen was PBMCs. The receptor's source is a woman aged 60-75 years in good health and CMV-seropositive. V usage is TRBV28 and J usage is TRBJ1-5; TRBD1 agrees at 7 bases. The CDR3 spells CASSFSRGRQPQHF. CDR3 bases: TGTGCCAGCAGTTTCAGTAGGGGGCGACAGCCCCAGCATTTT.